These 18 T cell receptor beta chains originate from one sample sequenced in a study of spatial heterogeneity in lung cancer. TCRdb reprocessed the 5' RACE reads via MiXCR and lists one record per CDR3 protein. The sample lists roughly 16,000 distinct CDR3 sequences; approximately 6.3% were seen once. This sample's time point: sample taken at primary tumor resection. Study-wide results and caveats: Intratumoral expanded alpha and beta TCR counts were found to track tumor mutation counts.

These receptors have no known antigen. This specimen consisted of lung tumor tissue, obtained at surgery. These TCRs come from a male donor with early-stage non-small cell lung cancer.

In its sample, this clonotype was seen many times. The chain is built from TRBV20-1 and TRBJ2-1, with TRBD2 matching 7 bases. Trimming removed 3 bases from V and 0 bases from J; junction bases left unmatched: 2. This CDR3 contains 14 residues. Germline CDR1 and CDR2: DFQATT and SNEGSKA (reference sequence). The CDR3 nucleotides are TGCAGTGCTAGTCGCGGGAGCTCCTACAATGAGCAGTTCTTC. As protein: CSASRGSSYNEQFF.

This clonotype was counted only a few times. The rearrangement links TRBV6-6 to TRBJ2-4, with 8 bases that match TRBD1. Trimming took 2 bases from V and 8 from J; bases not matched to a gene: 5. From germline, CDR1 is MNHNY and CDR2 SVGAGI (reference sequence). The CDR3 sequence is 14 residues long. This chain's CDR3 is CASSYPTGVDIQYF. CDR3 sequence (DNA): TGTGCCAGCAGTTACCCGACAGGGGTTGACATTCAGTACTTC.

This clonotype appeared many times. V is TRBV6-2 or TRBV6-3 and J is TRBJ1-1; no reliable D call. The germline V and J ends were trimmed by 5 bases and 5 bases, with 9 bases remaining between them. Germline assignment: CDR1 MNHEY and CDR2 SVGEGT. The CDR3 sequence is 12 residues long. The CDR3, as DNA: TGTGCCAGCAGTATCGTCCGGACTGAAGCTTTCTTT. It is translated as CASSIVRTEAFF.

In this sample, this clonotype turned up a few times. The chain employs TRBV12-3 or TRBV12-4 and TRBJ2-3, with 13 bases lining up with TRBD2. The length of the CDR3 is 15 residues. Trimming removed 8 bases from V and 6 bases from J; junction bases left unmatched: 8. In DNA form, the CDR3 reads TGTGCCAGCTCGACTAGCGGGGGGTCGGGGGATACGCAGTATTTT. It translates to CASSTSGGSGDTQYF.

There are many counts of this clonotype. V gene TRBV6-6 combines with J gene TRBJ1-2; D gene unclear. Germline-derived CDR1 and CDR2 are MNHNY and SVGAGI (reference sequence). V was trimmed by 5 bases and J by 0 bases, leaving 7 bases between them. The length of the CDR3 is 13 residues. This CDR3 reads CASSPGTNYGYTF. The CDR3 DNA is TGTGCCAGCAGTCCTGGGACTAACTATGGCTACACCTTC.

Many counts were recorded for this clonotype. The germline gene is not matched at one end of the junction; a read error may be the cause. The DNA for the CDR3 is TGTGCCAGCACGACAGGGATTTACAGTGAGCAGTTCTTC. Translated, it gives CASTTGIYSEQFF. The chain joins TRBV27 to TRBJ2-1; TRBD1 agrees at 7 bases. CDR1 is MNHEY, CDR2 SMNVEV, per germline (reference sequence). This CDR3 is 13 amino acids long.

This clonotype occurred many times. The chain is built from TRBV6-1 and TRBJ2-7, with D perhaps matching TRBD2 (5 bases). Germline lookup yields CDR1 MNHNS and CDR2 SASEGT. This CDR3 comprises 15 residues. The germline V and J ends were trimmed by 3 bases and 2 bases, with 14 bases remaining between them. CDR3 sequence (DNA): TGTGCCAGCAGTGATGCCCGGGGAAGTGCCTACGAGCAGTACTTC. It translates to CASSDARGSAYEQYF.

This clonotype was recorded many times. The rearrangement links TRBV7-2 to TRBJ2-7, with D unclear. This CDR3 region has 13 residues. Trimming cost V 2 bases and J 5 bases, with 10 bases left between them. CDR1 and CDR2 from the germline V gene are SGHTA and FQGNSA. CDR3 region: CASSLLLVNEQYF. CDR3 nucleotide sequence: TGTGCCAGCAGCTTACTTCTCGTCAACGAGCAGTACTTC.

This clonotype was seen only a few times. This rearrangement joins TRBV5-4 to TRBJ1-1; no clear D. Trimming shortened V by 4 bases and J by 6 bases, and 13 bases separated the two germline ends. The length of the CDR3 is 13 residues. Looked up from germline, CDR1 is SGHNT and CDR2 is YYREEE (reference sequence). The chain's CDR3 is CASSPQEEPEAFF. Here the CDR3 DNA reads TGTGCCAGCAGCCCCCAGGAAGAACCTGAAGCTTTCTTT.

By sample share, this clonotype is medium-sized (0.01 to 0.1%). The rearrangement links TRBV25-1 to TRBJ1-1; TRBD1 matches 10 bases. CDR3 size: 11 residues. CDR1 is MGHDK and CDR2 is SYGVNS in the germline V gene. V lost 3 bases to trimming and J lost 13 bases; unmatched junction nucleotides: 2. CDR3 loop: CASSDGTGDFF. In DNA form, the CDR3 reads TGTGCCAGCAGTGATGGGACAGGGGATTTCTTT.

This clonotype was found many times. The chain couples TRBV12-3 or TRBV12-4 to TRBJ2-3; no firm D call. The CDR3 loop spans 16 amino acids. V was shortened by 5 bases and J by 2 bases, with 17 bases between the two germline ends. The CDR3 loop is CASSPTIPGYTDTQYF. In DNA form, the CDR3 reads TGTGCCAGCAGTCCCACGATCCCAGGATACACAGATACGCAGTATTTT.

The chain links TRBV7-2 to TRBJ2-7, with 7 positions matching TRBD1. After removal of 5 bases from V and 1 base from J, the junction contained 11 bases not matched to a gene. Germline lookup yields CDR1 SGHTA and CDR2 FQGNSA. This CDR3 comprises 16 residues. Here the CDR3 DNA reads TGTGCCAGCAGCGCACCCAGACAGGGTACTTCCTACGAGCAGTACTTC. It codes for CASSAPRQGTSYEQYF.

This clonotype was observed at least ten times. This chain connects TRBV7-8 to TRBJ2-5, with D possibly TRBD1 on 5 matching bases. The V gene lost 7 bases and the J gene lost 1 base, with 10 bases spanning the gap. Germline lookup yields CDR1 SGHVS and CDR2 FQNEAQ. CDR3 size: 13 residues. The CDR3 loop reads CASTLGVQETQYF. CDR3 nucleotides: TGTGCCAGCACCCTAGGGGTCCAAGAGACCCAGTACTTC.

This clonotype was seen many times. This chain links TRBV5-8 with TRBJ1-1; TRBD1 matches 8 bases. This CDR3 spans 15 amino acids. Germline V CDR1 and CDR2: SGHTS, YDEGEE. With V trimmed by 4 bases and J by 0 bases, 5 bases remained unmatched. The DNA for the CDR3 is TGTGCCAGCAGCCCCAGGGGGCGATTGAACACTGAAGCTTTCTTT. Translation: CASSPRGRLNTEAFF. The full variable domain, its missing parts supplied by reference TRBV5-8 and TRBJ1-1, is EAGVTQSPTHLIKTRGQQATLRCSPISGHTSVYWYQQALGLGLQFLLWYDEGEERNRGNFPPRFSGRQFPNYSSELNVNALELEDSALYLCASSPRGRLNTEAFFGQGTRLTVV.

Sample share makes this clonotype medium-sized. The rearrangement links TRBV11-3 to TRBJ2-1; tentatively, D is TRBD1 (5 bases). CDR1 SGHNT and CDR2 YENEEA come from the germline V gene. The CDR3 sequence is 12 residues long. V gave up 2 bases and J gave up 7 bases, with 6 bases separating them. The CDR3 here is CASSLKGNEQFF. The CDR3 bases are TGTGCCAGCAGCTTAAAGGGGAATGAGCAGTTCTTC.

This clonotype was seen many times. The chain couples TRBV6-2 or TRBV6-3 to TRBJ1-2; 7 bases map to TRBD1. The CDR3 contains 12 residues. CDR1 and CDR2 from the germline V gene are MNHEY and SVGEGT. Losses at the gene ends were 3 bases for V and 10 bases for J; bases not matched to a gene: 5. CDR3 sequence reads: CASSYGQGDYTF. In DNA form, the CDR3 reads TGTGCCAGCAGTTATGGGCAGGGGGACTACACCTTC.

This clonotype was picked up many times. The J gene is TRBJ2-1, the V gene TRBV30; maybe TRBD2 (5 bases). Deletions cut 5 bases from V and 0 bases from J, with 5 bases between. The length of the CDR3 is 12 residues. The germline CDR1 and CDR2 sequences are GTSNPN and SVGIG (reference sequence). CDR3 protein: CAWGSSYNEQFF. The CDR3 region has the DNA TGTGCCTGGGGGAGCTCCTACAATGAGCAGTTCTTC.

Relative to its sample, this clonotype is medium-sized. This chain joins TRBV20-1 and TRBJ1-2; TRBD1 matches 9 bases. The CDR3 consists of 12 residues. The germline CDR1 and CDR2 sequences are DFQATT and SNEGSKA (reference sequence). V gave up 6 bases and J gave up 4 bases; unmatched junction bases: 3. This CDR3 reads CSAQTGGYGYTF. In DNA, the CDR3 is TGCAGTGCCCAGACAGGGGGCTATGGCTACACCTTC.